This T cell receptor beta chain was sequenced for a study of T-cell reconstitution after alpha-beta-depleted transplantation in children. The study's findings and limits: It was reported that alpha-beta T cells came from several hundred expanded graft clones (about two months after transplant). T-cell numbers and diversity one year post-transplant derived largely from freshly generated T cells.

This clonotype was recorded at least ten times. Its antigen is undetermined. This CDR3 is 15 amino acids long. In germline, CDR1 is SEHNR, CDR2 FQNEAQ (reference sequence). Trimming took 5 bases from V and 7 from J, leaving 21 bases between them. Unique molecular identifiers were built into the TCRbeta library. TCRdb reanalysed the PCR reads using MiXCR and keeps one entry per CDR3 protein. The sample holds around 210,000 distinct CDR3 sequences, under 8.5% seen once. The chain links TRBV7-9 to TRBJ2-7, with a tentative D call TRBD2 (5 bases). Sequenced material: PBMCs, taken before TCRalphabeta/CD19-depleted stem cell transplant. The TCR comes from a boy aged 2 to 10 with acute lymphoblastic leukemia, due to receive a stem cell transplant. CDR3 residues: CASSARRGKLEEQYF. The DNA for the CDR3 is TGTGCCAGCAGCGCCAGACGAGGGAAACTCGAGGAGCAGTACTTC.